This T cell receptor beta chain was found in a study of shared clonotypes between healthy human individuals. This clone was found once. TCRdb's table, derived via immunoSEQ multiplex PCR, lists solely in-frame clones and lacks some. The sample yields a few hundred thousand clones, around 70% seen once. Germline V gives CDR1 SGHNT, CDR2 YENEEA. The V and J ends lost 3 bases and 2 bases respectively, with 14 bases between them. The CDR3 extends over 15 amino acids. The source material was memory CD4+ T cells sorted from blood. The sample's subset: CD45RA-negative fraction. This sequence was found in a man aged 30 to 45 in good health. This chain joins TRBV11-3 and TRBJ2-7, with D maybe TRBD2 (7 bases). The CDR3 DNA reads as TGTGCCAGCAGCTTCGGGGGAGGGGGTGCCTACGAGCAGTACTTC. It specifies CASSFGGGGAYEQYF.